The rows below give T cell receptor beta chains drawn from one sample of a study of siplizumab effects on memory and regulatory T cells. Measured with immunoSEQ multiplex PCR; TCRdb has only the in-frame clones, and not every one. Found here are roughly 100,000 clones, about 93% of them singletons; the top ten hold about 0.32%. The specimen was CD4+ T cells sorted from blood. The source of these receptors is a human donor in good health. CDR3s include the opening cysteine and the closing phenylalanine or tryptophan. A D gene is named only where the DNA matches it firmly. Clone size is shown for a subset of rows, as once, few, many or a class of expanded clone.

TRBJ2-7 | TRBV12-2 | . | . | TGTGCAAGTCGCTTACACCTAGCGGGCGGAGGTTACGAGCAGTACTTC | CASRLHLAGGGYEQYF
TRBJ1-6 | TRBV11-2 | . | . | TGTGCCAGCAGCGGGGGTTTGGTCTATAATTCACCCCTCCACTTT | CASSGGLVYNSPLHF
TRBJ1-1 | TRBV7-2 | . | . | TGTGCCAGCAGCTTAGGAGGGGTGAACACTGAAGCTTTCTTT | CASSLGGVNTEAFF
TRBJ2-7 | TRBV15 | . | . | TGTGCCACCAGCAGGGGGGCCTTTACCTACGAGCAGTACTTC | CATSRGAFTYEQYF
TRBJ1-2 | TRBV30 | few | TRBD1 | TGTGCCCTCCCGGACAGGGTCCGTTTTGGCTACACCTTC | CALPDRVRFGYTF
TRBJ1-2 | TRBV30 | . | . | TGTGCCTGGAGTTCCGACAGCTATGGCTACACCTTC | CAWSSDSYGYTF
TRBJ1-4 | TRBV9 | . | TRBD1 | TGTGCCAGCAGCGTACAGGCCCGCGGGACAGGGGATGAAAAACTGTTTTTT | CASSVQARGTGDEKLFF
TRBJ2-6 | TRBV5-1 | . | . | TGCGCCAGCAGCTTGGGATCCAACGTCCTGACTTTC | CASSLGSNVLTF
TRBJ1-1 | TRBV28 | . | . | TGTGCCAGCGACGATCTGAACACTGAAGCTTTCTTT | CASDDLNTEAFF
TRBJ2-1 | TRBV6-5 | . | TRBD2 | TGTGCCAGCCGATTGCGGGAGATGGGTGAGCAGTTCTTC | CASRLREMGEQFF
TRBJ1-4 | TRBV5-8 | few | . | TGTGCCAGCAGCTTGAGGGCAAGATATGCGGATGAAAAACTGTTTTTT | CASSLRARYADEKLFF
TRBJ1-1 | TRBV6-1 | . | . | TGTGCCAGCAGTGAATATTCAAACACTGAAGCTTTCTTT | CASSEYSNTEAFF
TRBJ2-2 | TRBV25-1 | . | TRBD2 | TGTGCCAGCAGCAACCCCAGCGGGGGGGCCGCCGGGGAGCTGTTTTTT | CASSNPSGGAAGELFF
TRBJ2-3 | TRBV11-3 | . | . | TGTGCCAGCAGCTTAGACGGGCTTAGCACAGATACGCAGTATTTT | CASSLDGLSTDTQYF
TRBJ1-6 | TRBV5-4 | . | . | TGTGCCAGCAGCCAGGGACCGGGCAAGCCCCTCCACTTT | CASSQGPGKPLHF
TRBJ1-2 | TRBV19 | . | . | TGTGCCAGTAGTATGGGGCCGACGGGCCCCGCGGGGGGCTACACCTTC | CASSMGPTGPAGGYTF
TRBJ1-6 | TRBV6-1 | . | . | TGTGCCAGCAGGGAATACCCGGCCGGCAATTCACCCCTCCACTTT | CASREYPAGNSPLHF
TRBJ2-7 | TRBV5-6 | . | . | TGTGCCAGCAGCGACCCAAGGAGGACGAGCTACGAGCAGTACTTC | CASSDPRRTSYEQYF
TRBJ1-5 | TRBV10-3 | . | TRBD1 | TGTGCCATCAACGAGGGGGCGAATCAGCCCCAGCATTTT | CAINEGANQPQHF
TRBJ2-3 | TRBV4-2 | . | . | TGTGCCAGCAGCCAATTCGGGAGCGAACCCCCTAGCACAGATACGCAGTATTTT | CASSQFGSEPPSTDTQYF
TRBJ1-2 | TRBV11-3 | . | . | TGTGCCAGCAGCGGGCCAGGGCGAGGCGGCTACACCTTC | CASSGPGRGGYTF
TRBJ2-5 | TRBV7-2 | . | TRBD1 | TGTGCCAGCAGCTTAGGCGGCAGGGGGCGCGAGACCCAGTACTTC | CASSLGGRGRETQYF
TRBJ2-5 | TRBV19 | . | . | TGTGCCAGTAGTGTAGGGGGCGGGGGCTTACAAGAGACCCAGTACTTC | CASSVGGGGLQETQYF
TRBJ2-1 | TRBV29-1 | . | TRBD2 | TGCAGCGTTGAAGACGGATCTCTAGCTAGCGGCTACAATGAGCAGTTCTTC | CSVEDGSLASGYNEQFF
TRBJ2-1 | TRBV2 | once | . | TGTGCCAGCGGTGGACTGTACAATGAGCAGTTCTTC | CASGGLYNEQFF
TRBJ1-1 | TRBV5-1 | . | . | TGCGCCAGCAGCGGGGTTGTGGGGAACACTGAAGCTTTCTTT | CASSGVVGNTEAFF
TRBJ1-2 | TRBV6-1 | . | . | TGTGCCAGCAGCCTATCGGGGGCGCGTGGCTACACCTTC | CASSLSGARGYTF
TRBJ1-2 | TRBV4-1 | . | . | TGCGCCAGCAGCCAAGCCTCGAGAACAGGGAGCTATGGCTACACCTTC | CASSQASRTGSYGYTF
TRBJ2-5 | TRBV7-3 | . | . | TGTGCCAGCAGCTTAAACGGTGGCGGCCTGGAGACCCAGTACTTC | CASSLNGGGLETQYF
TRBJ1-5 | TRBV6-5 | . | . | TGTGCCAGCAGTTCCGGGGCTAGCAATCAGCCCCAGCATTTT | CASSSGASNQPQHF
TRBJ2-6 | TRBV6-4 | . | . | TGTGCCAGCAGTGTCCTTCCTATGGGATGGGGGACTGGGGCCAACGTCCTGACTTTC | CASSVLPMGWGTGANVLTF
TRBJ1-5 | TRBV6-6 | . | . | TGTGCCACCCGGCCCCACAGGGATGGTCAGCCCCAGCATTTT | CATRPHRDGQPQHF
TRBJ2-6 | TRBV4-3 | . | . | TGCGCCAGCAGCCAAGATAGGCCTGGGGCCAACGTCCTGACTTTC | CASSQDRPGANVLTF
TRBJ1-1 | TRBV19 | . | . | TGTGCCAGTAGTGGCAGACAGTCTTTGAACACTGAAGCTTTCTTT | CASSGRQSLNTEAFF
TRBJ2-7 | TRBV2 | . | . | TGTGCCAGCAGGCCCGGGGGCGCCCCCTACGAGCAGTACTTC | CASRPGGAPYEQYF
TRBJ2-7 | TRBV2 | . | . | TGTGCCAGCAATCGGGGAAGTCGCGGGCAGTACTTC | CASNRGSRGQYF
TRBJ2-3 | TRBV5-4 | . | TRBD2 | TGTGCCAGCAGCTTAGACGGACTAGCGGGGCGAGATACGCAGTATTTT | CASSLDGLAGRDTQYF
TRBJ2-1 | TRBV6-1 | . | TRBD2 | TGTGCCAGCAGTGAACGGGTGACTAGCCCCTACAATGAGCAGTTCTTC | CASSERVTSPYNEQFF
TRBJ2-5 | TRBV12-2 | . | . | TGTGCAAGTCGCCCTGCGGTACTAAAGAACGTGACCCAGTACTTC | CASRPAVLKNVTQYF
TRBJ2-1 | TRBV5-1 | . | . | TGCGCCAGCAGCTTATCCCACAATGAGCAGTTCTTC | CASSLSHNEQFF
TRBJ2-3 | TRBV4-1 | . | . | TGCGCCAGCAGCCAAAGGTTAGCGGAAAGAGATACGCAGTATTTT | CASSQRLAERDTQYF
TRBJ1-1 | TRBV11-3 | . | . | TGTGCCAGCAGCTTAGAGGCAACGCGAGAAGCTTTCTTT | CASSLEATREAFF
TRBJ1-1 | TRBV5-4 | . | . | TGTGCCAGCAGCCTGTATTCCCTGAACACTGAAGCTTTCTTT | CASSLYSLNTEAFF
TRBJ1-1 | TRBV14 | . | TRBD1 | TGTGCCAGCAGCCTACGGGACAGGGGTAATGCTTTCTTT | CASSLRDRGNAFF
TRBJ2-3 | TRBV7-2 | . | TRBD2 | TGTGCCAGCAGCCCTAGGACTAGCGGAGACCCTTGGGATACGCAGTATTTT | CASSPRTSGDPWDTQYF
TRBJ2-7 | TRBV6-5 | . | . | TGTGCCAGCAGCGGCAAGCATAAATACGAGCAGTACTTC | CASSGKHKYEQYF
TRBJ1-2 | TRBV14 | few | . | TGTGCCAGCAGCTTTGTACGTTCGGGTCAAGATGGCTACACCTTC | CASSFVRSGQDGYTF
TRBJ1-2 | TRBV19 | . | . | TGTGCCAGTAGTACCTTTGATGGCTACACCTTC | CASSTFDGYTF
TRBJ1-2 | TRBV30 | . | . | TGTGCCTGGATTTGGGGAGTTGGGGGCTACACCTTC | CAWIWGVGGYTF
TRBJ1-2 | TRBV19 | . | . | TGTGCCAGCCAGAAATGGGGGGCGCAGCAATCTGGCTACACCTTC | CASQKWGAQQSGYTF
TRBJ2-1 | TRBV7-9 | once | TRBD1 | TGTGCCAGCAGCTCCGGGACAGGGAAAAATGAGCAGTTCTTC | CASSSGTGKNEQFF
TRBJ1-2 | TRBV7-9 | . | . | TGTGCCAGCAGGGCCGGGCCACCCTATGGCTACACCTTC | CASRAGPPYGYTF
TRBJ1-3 | TRBV29-1 | . | . | TGCAGCGTTGAAGACAGGAACTCTGGAAACACCATATATTTT | CSVEDRNSGNTIYF
TRBJ1-2 | TRBV6-5 | . | . | TGTGCCACCTATATGGGCTATGGCTACACCTTC | CATYMGYGYTF
TRBJ1-5 | TRBV5-4 | . | . | TGTGCCAGCAGCTTACAGGGAGGCAATCAGCCCCAGCATTTT | CASSLQGGNQPQHF
TRBJ1-3 | TRBV6-1 | once | . | TGTGCCAGCAGTATAGGGACATCTGGAAACACCATATATTTT | CASSIGTSGNTIYF
TRBJ2-7 | TRBV27 | once | . | TGTGCCAGCAAGGTGGCGGGGATCTCCTACGAGCAGTACTTC | CASKVAGISYEQYF
TRBJ2-1 | TRBV5-6 | . | . | TGTGCCAGCACCACGGACGTTGGGACCGGAGGTAGGGGGCAGTTCTTC | CASTTDVGTGGRGQFF
TRBJ1-5 | TRBV9 | . | . | TGTGCCAGCAGCGTAGGATTGACCGGCGATCAGCCCCAGCATTTT | CASSVGLTGDQPQHF
TRBJ2-5 | TRBV14 | . | . | TGTGCCAGCAGCGCCTTCGGGGAGACCCAGTACTTC | CASSAFGETQYF